The 3 T cell receptor beta chains given below trace back to one sample, sequenced in a study of blood T cell repertoires in COVID-19. Clones were read by immunoSEQ multiplex PCR, and TCRdb kept only the in-frame ones, dropping some. The repertoire holds about 250,000 clones, with 83% as singletons. The sample consisted of peripheral blood. These receptors were collected from a man aged 35-49 years with active or convalescent COVID-19.

This chain uses TRBV6-5 with TRBJ1-2, with 9 bases fitting TRBD1. The germline gives CDR1 MNHEY, CDR2 SVGAGI. Trimming removed 6 bases from V and 7 bases from J; junction bases left unmatched: 3. The CDR3 loop spans 12 amino acids. The CDR3 loop reads CASRGTGPGYTF. CDR3 in DNA: TGTGCCAGCAGGGGGACAGGGCCTGGCTACACCTTC.

The V and J genes are TRBV7-2 and TRBJ2-5; D possibly corresponds to TRBD2 (5 bases). The CDR3 consists of 13 residues. The germline gives CDR1 SGHTA, CDR2 FQGNSA. V was clipped by 5 bases and J by 5 bases, with 12 bases between them. Written as DNA, the CDR3 is TGTGCCAGCAGCCCCGTCGGGGTCGAGACCCAGTACTTC. It encodes CASSPVGVETQYF.

The chain recombines TRBV4-1 with TRBJ1-6; D call uncertain. Germline V lookup: CDR1 MGHRA, CDR2 YSYEKL. The CDR3 spans 16 residues. The V gene lost 1 base and the J gene lost 0 bases, with 7 bases spanning the gap. This CDR3 is CASSQGESSYNSPLHF. CDR3 coding DNA: TGCGCCAGCAGCCAAGGGGAGAGCTCCTATAATTCACCCCTCCACTTT.